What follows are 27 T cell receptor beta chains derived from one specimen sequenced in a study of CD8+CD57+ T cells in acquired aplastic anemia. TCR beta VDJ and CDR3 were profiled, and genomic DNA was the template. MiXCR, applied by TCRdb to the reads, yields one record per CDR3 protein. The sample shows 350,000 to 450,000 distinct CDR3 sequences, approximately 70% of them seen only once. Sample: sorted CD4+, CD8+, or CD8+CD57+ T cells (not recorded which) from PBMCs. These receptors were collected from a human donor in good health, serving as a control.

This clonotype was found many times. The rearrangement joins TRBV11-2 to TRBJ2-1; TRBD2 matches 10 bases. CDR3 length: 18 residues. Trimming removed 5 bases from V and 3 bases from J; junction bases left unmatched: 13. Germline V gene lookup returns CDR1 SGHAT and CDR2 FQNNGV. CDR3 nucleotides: TGTGCCAGCAGCCCCTCCCTCGCTAGCGGGGGTTACTACAATGAGCAGTTCTTC. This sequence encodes CASSPSLASGGYYNEQFF.

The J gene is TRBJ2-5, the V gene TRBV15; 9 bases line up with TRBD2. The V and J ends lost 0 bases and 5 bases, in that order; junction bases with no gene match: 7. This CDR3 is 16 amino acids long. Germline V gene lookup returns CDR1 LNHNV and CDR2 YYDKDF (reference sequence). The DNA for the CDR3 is TGTGCCACCAGCAGAGATAGCGGGGGACGTGAGGAGACCCAGTACTTC. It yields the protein CATSRDSGGREETQYF.

This CDR3 reads CASSPPSGGTDTQYF. DNA for the CDR3: TGTGCCAGCAGTCCGCCTAGCGGGGGCACAGATACGCAGTATTTT. The chain joins TRBV25-1 to TRBJ2-3; 9 bases fit TRBD2. There are 15 residues in the CDR3. Germline V gives CDR1 MGHDK, CDR2 SYGVNS. V shed 5 bases, J shed 1 base, and the junction held 4 bases outside the gene matches.

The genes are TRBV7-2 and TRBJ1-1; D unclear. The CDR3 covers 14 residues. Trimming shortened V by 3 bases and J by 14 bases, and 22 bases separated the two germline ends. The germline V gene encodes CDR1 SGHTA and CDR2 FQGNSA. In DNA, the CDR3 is TGTGCCAGCAGCTTGCTGTCTGCATATGGCTACACCTTCTTT. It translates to CASSLLSAYGYTFF.

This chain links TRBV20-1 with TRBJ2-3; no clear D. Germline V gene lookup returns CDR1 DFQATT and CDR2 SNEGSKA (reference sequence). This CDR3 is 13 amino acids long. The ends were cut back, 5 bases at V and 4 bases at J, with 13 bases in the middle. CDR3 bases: TGCAGTGCTGGTCCTGCGCCCCCAGATACGCAGTATTTT. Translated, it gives CSAGPAPPDTQYF.

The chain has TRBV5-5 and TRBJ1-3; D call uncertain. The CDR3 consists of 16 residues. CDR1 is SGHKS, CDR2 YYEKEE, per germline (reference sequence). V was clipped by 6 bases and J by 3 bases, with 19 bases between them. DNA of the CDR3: TGTGCCAGCACCTTCGGGCCTCACGAGGTTGGAAACACCATATATTTT. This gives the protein CASTFGPHEVGNTIYF.

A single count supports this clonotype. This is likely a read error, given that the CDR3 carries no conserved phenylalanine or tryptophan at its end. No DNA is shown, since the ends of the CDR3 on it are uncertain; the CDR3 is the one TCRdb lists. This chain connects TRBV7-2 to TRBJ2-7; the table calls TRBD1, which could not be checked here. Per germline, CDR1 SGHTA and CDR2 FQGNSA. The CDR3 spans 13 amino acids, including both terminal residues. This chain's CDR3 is CASSPAGGGYGYT.

The CDR3 protein is CASSKLVNEQYF. The CDR3 coding sequence is TGTGCCAGCAGTAAGCTGGTAAACGAGCAGTACTTC. The chain carries TRBV2 and TRBJ2-7; D is ambiguous. Germline assignment: CDR1 SNHLY and CDR2 FYNNEI. The CDR3 loop spans 12 amino acids. V lost 5 bases and J 5 bases, leaving 10 bases between the germline ends.

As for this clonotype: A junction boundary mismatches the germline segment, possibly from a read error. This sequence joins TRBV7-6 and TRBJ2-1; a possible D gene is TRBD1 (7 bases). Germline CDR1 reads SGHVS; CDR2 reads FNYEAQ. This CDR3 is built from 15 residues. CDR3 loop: CASSSEEGAHYFQLF. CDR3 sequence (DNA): TGTGCCAGCAGCTCAGAGGAGGGGGCGCACTACTTCCAGCTCTTC.

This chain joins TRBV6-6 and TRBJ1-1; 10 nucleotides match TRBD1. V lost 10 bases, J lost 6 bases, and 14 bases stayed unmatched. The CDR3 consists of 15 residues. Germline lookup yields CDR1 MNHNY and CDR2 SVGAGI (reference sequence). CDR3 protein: CATYFGTGVLSEAFF. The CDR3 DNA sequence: TGTGCCACCTACTTCGGGACAGGGGTCCTCTCTGAAGCTTTCTTT.

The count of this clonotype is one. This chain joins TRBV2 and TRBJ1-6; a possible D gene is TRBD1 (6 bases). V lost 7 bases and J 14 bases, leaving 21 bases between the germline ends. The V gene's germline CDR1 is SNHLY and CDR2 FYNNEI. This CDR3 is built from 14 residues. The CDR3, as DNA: TGTGCCAGCACGAGGCAGGGTGATAGGACAGCCCTCCACTTT. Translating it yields CASTRQGDRTALHF.

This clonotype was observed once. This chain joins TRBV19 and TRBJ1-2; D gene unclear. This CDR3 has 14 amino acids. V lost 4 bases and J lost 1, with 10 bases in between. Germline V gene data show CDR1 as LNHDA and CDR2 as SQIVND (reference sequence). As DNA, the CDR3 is TGTGCCAGTAGTACTGGACTGAGTAACTATGGCTACACCTTC. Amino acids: CASSTGLSNYGYTF.

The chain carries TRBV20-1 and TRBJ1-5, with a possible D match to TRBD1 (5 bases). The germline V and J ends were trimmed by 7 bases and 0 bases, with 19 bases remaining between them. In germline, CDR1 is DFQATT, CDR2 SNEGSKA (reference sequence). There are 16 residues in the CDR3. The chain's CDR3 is CSVPVGPGYSNQPQHF. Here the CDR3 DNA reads TGCAGTGTCCCCGTGGGGCCGGGTTATAGCAATCAGCCCCAGCATTTT.

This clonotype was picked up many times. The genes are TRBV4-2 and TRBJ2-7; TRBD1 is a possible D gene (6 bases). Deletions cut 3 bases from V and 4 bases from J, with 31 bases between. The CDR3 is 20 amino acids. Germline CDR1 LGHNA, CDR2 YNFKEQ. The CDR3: CASSQQRPPTGILTTYEQYF. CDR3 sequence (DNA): TGTGCCAGCAGCCAGCAAAGGCCCCCCACAGGGATTCTTACCACGTACGAGCAGTACTTC.

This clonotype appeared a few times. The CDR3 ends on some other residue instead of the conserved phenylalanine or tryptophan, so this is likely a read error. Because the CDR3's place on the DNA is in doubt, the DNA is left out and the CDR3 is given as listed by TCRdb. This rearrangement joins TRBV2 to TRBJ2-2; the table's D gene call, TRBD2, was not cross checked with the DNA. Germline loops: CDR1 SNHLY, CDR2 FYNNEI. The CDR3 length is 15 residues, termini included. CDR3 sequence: CASRTTGEETQYFGP.

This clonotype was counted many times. This CDR3 reads CASSPAGRTEAFF. CDR3 DNA: TGTGCCAGCAGCCCGGCGGGCAGAACTGAAGCTTTCTTT. The gene calls are TRBV7-8 and TRBJ1-1; D uncertain. V was cut by 5 bases and J by 5 bases, with 12 bases left in between. In germline, CDR1 is SGHVS, CDR2 FQNEAQ. The CDR3 runs to 13 residues.

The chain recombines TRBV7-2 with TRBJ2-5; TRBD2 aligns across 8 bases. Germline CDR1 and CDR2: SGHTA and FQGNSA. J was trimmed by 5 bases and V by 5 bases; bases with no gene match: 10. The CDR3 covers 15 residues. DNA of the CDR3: TGTGCCAGCAGCGCGGTGGGACTAGAGCGGGAGACCCAGTACTTC. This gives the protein CASSAVGLERETQYF.

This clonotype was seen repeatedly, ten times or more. The CDR3 here is CASSLGRNNYGYTF. CDR3 DNA: TGTGCCAGCAGTTTGGGGCGTAACAACTATGGCTACACCTTC. The chain employs TRBV2 and TRBJ1-2; D is possibly TRBD1 (5 bases). The germline V and J ends were trimmed by 5 bases and 2 bases, with 12 bases remaining between them. This CDR3 is built from 14 residues. In germline, CDR1 is SNHLY, CDR2 FYNNEI.

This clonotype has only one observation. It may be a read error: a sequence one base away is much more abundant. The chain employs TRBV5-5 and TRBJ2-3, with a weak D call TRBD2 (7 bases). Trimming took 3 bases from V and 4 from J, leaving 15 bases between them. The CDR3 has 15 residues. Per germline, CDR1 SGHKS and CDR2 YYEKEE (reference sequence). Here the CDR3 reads CASSSSRGAPDTQYF. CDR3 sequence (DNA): TGTGCCAGCAGCTCCTCCCGGGGGGCCCCAGATACGCAGTATTTT.

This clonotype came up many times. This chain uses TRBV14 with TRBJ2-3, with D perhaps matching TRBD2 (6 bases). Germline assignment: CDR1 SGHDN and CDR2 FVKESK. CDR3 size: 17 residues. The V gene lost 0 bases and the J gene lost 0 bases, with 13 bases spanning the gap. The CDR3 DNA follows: TGTGCCAGCAGCCAAGAGGAGACTAGGCTTAGCACAGATACGCAGTATTTT. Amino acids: CASSQEETRLSTDTQYF.

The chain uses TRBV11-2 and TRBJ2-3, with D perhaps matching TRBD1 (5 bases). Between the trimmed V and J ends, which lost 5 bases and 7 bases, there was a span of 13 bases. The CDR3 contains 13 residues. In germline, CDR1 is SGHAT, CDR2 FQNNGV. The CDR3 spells CASSTSRTHTQYF. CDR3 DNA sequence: TGTGCCAGCAGCACCTCCAGGACACATACGCAGTATTTT. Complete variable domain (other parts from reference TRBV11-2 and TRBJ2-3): EAGVAQSPRYKIIEKRQSVAFWCNPISGHATLYWYQQILGQGPKLLIQFQNNGVVDDSQLPKDRFSAERLKGVDSTLKIQPAKLEDSAVYLCASSTSRTHTQYFGPGTRLTVL.

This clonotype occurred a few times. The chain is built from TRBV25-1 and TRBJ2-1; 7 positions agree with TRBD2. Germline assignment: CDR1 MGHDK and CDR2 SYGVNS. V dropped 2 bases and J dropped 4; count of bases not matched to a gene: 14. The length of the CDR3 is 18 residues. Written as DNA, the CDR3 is TGTGCCAGCAGTGAAGCGCTTCGAGGAGCGGGGAGGTACAATGAGCAGTTCTTC. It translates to CASSEALRGAGRYNEQFF.

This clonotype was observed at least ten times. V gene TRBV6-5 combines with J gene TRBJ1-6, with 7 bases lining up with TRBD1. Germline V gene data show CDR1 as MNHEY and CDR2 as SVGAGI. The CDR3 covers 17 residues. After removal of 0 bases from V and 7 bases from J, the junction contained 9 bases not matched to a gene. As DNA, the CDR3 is TGTGCCAGCAGTTACTCGGCCCCGGACAGGTTGAATTCACCCCTCCACTTT. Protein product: CASSYSAPDRLNSPLHF.

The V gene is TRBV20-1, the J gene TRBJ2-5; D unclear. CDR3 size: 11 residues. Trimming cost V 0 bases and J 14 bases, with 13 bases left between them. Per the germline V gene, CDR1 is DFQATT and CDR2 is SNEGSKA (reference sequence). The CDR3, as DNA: TGCAGTGCTAGAGATACACCGCTGACATACTTC. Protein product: CSARDTPLTYF.

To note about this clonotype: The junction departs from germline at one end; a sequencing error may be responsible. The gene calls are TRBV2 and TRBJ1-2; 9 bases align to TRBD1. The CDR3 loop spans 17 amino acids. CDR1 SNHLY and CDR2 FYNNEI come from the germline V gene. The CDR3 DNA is TGTGCCATCAGTGAGAGCTCGGGAACCGGGACAGGGATCGGCTACACCTTC. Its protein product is CAISESSGTGTGIGYTF.

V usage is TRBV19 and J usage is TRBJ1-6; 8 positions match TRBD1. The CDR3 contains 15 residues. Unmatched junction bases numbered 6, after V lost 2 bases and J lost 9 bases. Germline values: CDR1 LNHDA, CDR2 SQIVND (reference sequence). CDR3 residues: CASSILKQGGSPLHF. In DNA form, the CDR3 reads TGTGCCAGTAGTATATTGAAACAGGGGGGTTCACCCCTCCACTTT.

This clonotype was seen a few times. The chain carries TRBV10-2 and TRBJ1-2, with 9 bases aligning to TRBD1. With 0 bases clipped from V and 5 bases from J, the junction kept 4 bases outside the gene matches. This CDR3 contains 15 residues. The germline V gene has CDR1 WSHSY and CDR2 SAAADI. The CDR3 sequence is CASSESKDRGYGYTF. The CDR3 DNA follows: TGCGCCAGCAGTGAGTCAAAGGACAGGGGATATGGCTACACCTTC.